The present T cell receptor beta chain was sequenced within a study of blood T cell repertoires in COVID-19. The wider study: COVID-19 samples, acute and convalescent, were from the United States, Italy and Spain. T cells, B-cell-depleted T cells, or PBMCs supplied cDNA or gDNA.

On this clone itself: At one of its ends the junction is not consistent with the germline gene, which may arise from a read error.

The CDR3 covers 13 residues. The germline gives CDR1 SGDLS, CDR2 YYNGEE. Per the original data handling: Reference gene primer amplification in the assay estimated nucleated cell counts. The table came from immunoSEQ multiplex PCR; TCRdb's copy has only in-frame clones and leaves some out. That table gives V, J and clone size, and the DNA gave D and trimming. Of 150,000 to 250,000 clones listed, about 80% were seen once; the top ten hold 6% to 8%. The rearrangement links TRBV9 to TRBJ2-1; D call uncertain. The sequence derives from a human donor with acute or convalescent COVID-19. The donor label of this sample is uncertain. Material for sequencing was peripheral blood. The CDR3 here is CASTVPSGNEQFF. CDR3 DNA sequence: TGTGCCAGCACCGTACCCTCCGGCAATGAGCAGTTCTTC.